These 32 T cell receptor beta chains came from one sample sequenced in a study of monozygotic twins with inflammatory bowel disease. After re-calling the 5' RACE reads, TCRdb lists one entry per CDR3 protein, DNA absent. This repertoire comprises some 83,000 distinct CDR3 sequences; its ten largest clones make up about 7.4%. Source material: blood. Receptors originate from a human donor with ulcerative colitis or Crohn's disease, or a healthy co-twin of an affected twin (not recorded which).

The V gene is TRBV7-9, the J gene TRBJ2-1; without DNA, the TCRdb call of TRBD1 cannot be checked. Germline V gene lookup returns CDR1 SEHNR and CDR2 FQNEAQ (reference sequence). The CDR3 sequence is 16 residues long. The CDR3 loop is CASSLGVAGAYNEQFF. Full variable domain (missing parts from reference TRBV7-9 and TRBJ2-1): DTGVSQNPRHKITKRGQNVTFRCDPISEHNRLYWYRQTLGQGPEFLTYFQNEAQLEKSRLLSDRFSAERPKGSFSTLEIQRTEQGDSAMYLCASSLGVAGAYNEQFFGPGTRLTVL.

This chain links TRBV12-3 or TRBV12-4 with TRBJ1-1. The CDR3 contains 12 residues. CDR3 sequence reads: CASSYMDTEAFF.

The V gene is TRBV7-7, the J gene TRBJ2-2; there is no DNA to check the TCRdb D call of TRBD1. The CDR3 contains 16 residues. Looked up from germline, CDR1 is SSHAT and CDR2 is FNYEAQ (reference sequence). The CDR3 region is CASSRAPGANTGELFF.

CDR3: CSVNPGTTSYEQYF. The V and J genes are TRBV20-1 and TRBJ2-7; the D call from TCRdb, TRBD1, cannot be confirmed without DNA. Looked up from germline, CDR1 is DFQATT and CDR2 is SNEGSKA (reference sequence). The CDR3 is 14 residues long.

CDR3 residues: CASSLRSGGPYEQYF. The chain combines TRBV5-1 with TRBJ2-7. Germline CDR1 is SGHRS and CDR2 is YFSETQ. CDR3 length: 15 residues.

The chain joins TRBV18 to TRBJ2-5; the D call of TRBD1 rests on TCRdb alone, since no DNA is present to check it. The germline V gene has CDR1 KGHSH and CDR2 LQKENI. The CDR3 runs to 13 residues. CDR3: CASSPDRQETQYF.

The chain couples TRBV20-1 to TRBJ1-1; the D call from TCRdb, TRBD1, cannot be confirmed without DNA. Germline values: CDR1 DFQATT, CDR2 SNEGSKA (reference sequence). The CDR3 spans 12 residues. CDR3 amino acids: CSASQGDTEAFF.

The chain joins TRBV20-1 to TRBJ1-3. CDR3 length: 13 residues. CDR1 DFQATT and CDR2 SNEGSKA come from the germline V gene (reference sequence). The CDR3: CSARSGIRNTIYF.

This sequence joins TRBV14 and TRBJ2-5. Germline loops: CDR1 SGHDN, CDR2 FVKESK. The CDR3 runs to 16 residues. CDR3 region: CASSQLGKPYQETQYF.

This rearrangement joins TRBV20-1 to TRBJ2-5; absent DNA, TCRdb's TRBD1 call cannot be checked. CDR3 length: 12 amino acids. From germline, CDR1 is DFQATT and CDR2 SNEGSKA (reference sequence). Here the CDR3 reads CSAEGGQETQYF.

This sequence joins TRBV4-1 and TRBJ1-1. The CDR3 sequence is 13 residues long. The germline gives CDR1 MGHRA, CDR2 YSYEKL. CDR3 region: CASSQIGNTEAFF.

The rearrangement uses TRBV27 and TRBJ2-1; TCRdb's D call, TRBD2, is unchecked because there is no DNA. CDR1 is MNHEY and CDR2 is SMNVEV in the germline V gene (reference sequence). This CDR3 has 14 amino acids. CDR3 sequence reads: CASSLGLAGNEQFF.

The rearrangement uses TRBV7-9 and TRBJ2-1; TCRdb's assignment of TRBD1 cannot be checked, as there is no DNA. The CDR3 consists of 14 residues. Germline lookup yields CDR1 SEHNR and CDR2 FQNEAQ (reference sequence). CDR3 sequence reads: CASRGLRSYNEQFF.

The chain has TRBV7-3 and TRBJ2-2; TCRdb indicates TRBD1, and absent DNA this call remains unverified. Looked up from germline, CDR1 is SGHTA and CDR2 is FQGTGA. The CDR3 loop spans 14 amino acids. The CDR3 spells CASSLVPLGGELFF.

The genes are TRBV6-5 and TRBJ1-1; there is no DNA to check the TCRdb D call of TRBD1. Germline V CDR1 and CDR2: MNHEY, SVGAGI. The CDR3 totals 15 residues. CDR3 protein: CASSYSAGVRTEAFF.

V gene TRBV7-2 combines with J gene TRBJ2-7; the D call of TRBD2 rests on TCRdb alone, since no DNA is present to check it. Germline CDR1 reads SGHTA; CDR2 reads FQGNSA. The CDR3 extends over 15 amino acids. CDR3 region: CASSLAASGTYEQYF.

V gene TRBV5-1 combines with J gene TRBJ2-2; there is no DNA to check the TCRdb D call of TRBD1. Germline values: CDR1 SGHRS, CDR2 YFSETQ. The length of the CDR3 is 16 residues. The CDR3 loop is CASSLGGRARTGELFF. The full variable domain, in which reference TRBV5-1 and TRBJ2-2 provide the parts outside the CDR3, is KAGVTQTPRYLIKTRGQQVTLSCSPISGHRSVSWYQQTPGQGLQFLFEYFSETQRNKGNFPGRFSGRQFSNSRSEMNVSTLELGDSALYLCASSLGGRARTGELFFGEGSRLTVL.

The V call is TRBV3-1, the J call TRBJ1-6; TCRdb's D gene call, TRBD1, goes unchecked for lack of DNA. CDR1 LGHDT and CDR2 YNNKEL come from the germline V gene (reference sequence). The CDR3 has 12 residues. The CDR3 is CASNDRDSPLHF.

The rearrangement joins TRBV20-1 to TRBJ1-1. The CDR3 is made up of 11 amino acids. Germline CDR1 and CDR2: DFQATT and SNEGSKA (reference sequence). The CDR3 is CSAPWSTEAFF.

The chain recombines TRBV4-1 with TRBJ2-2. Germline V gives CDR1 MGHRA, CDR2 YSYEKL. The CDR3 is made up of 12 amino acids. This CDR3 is CASSQRSGELFF.

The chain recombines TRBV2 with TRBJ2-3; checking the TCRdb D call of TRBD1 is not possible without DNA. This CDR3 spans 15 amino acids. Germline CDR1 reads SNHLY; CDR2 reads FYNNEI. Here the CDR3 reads CASTFDGGHTDTQYF.

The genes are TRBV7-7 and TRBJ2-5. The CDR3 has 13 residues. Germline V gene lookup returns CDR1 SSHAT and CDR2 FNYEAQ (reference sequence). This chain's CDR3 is CASSHGGPETQYF. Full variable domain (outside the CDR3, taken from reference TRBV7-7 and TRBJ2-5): GAGVSQSPRYKVTKRGQDVTLRCDPISSHATLYWYQQALGQGPEFLTYFNYEAQPDKSGLPSDRFSAERPEGSISTLTIQRTEQRDSAMYRCASSHGGPETQYFGPGTRLLVL.

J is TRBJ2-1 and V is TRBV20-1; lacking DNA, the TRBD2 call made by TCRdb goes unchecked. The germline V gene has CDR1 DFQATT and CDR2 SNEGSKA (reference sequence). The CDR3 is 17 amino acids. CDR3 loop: CSARAPHSGGVYNEQFF.

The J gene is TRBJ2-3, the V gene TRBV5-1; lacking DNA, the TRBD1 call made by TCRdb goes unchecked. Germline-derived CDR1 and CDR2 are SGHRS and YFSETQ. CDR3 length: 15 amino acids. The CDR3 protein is CASSPGHTSSDTQYF.

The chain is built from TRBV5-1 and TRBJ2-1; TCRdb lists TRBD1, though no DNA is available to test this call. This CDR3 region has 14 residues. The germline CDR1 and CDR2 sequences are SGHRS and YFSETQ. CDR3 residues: CASHTGERVNEQFF. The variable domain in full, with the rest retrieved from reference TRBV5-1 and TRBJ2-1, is KAGVTQTPRYLIKTRGQQVTLSCSPISGHRSVSWYQQTPGQGLQFLFEYFSETQRNKGNFPGRFSGRQFSNSRSEMNVSTLELGDSALYLCASHTGERVNEQFFGPGTRLTVL.

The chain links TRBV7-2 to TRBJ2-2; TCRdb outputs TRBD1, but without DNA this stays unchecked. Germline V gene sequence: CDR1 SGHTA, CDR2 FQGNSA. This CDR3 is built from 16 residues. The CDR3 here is CASSYGGGRNTGELFF.

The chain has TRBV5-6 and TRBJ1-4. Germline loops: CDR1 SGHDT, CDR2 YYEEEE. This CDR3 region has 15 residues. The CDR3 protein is CASTKITTTNEKLFF.

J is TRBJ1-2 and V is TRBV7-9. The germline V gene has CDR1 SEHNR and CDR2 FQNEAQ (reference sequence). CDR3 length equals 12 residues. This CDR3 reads CASTSGNYGYTF.

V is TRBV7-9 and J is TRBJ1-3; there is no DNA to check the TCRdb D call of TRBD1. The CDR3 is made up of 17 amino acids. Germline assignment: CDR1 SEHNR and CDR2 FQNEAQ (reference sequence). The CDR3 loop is CASSLSGTGFSGNTIYF.

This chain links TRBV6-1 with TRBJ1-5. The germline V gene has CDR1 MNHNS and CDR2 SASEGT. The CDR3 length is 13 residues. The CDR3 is CASSEFGNQPQHF.

CDR3 sequence: CASSLDQRGCRGLIEAFF. The V and J genes are TRBV11-2 and TRBJ1-1; the D call of TRBD1 rests on TCRdb alone, since no DNA is present to check it. Germline CDR1 reads SGHAT; CDR2 reads FQNNGV. This CDR3 contains 18 residues. The full variable domain, in which reference TRBV11-2 and TRBJ1-1 provide the parts outside the CDR3, is EAGVAQSPRYKIIEKRQSVAFWCNPISGHATLYWYQQILGQGPKLLIQFQNNGVVDDSQLPKDRFSAERLKGVDSTLKIQPAKLEDSAVYLCASSLDQRGCRGLIEAFFGQGTRLTVV.

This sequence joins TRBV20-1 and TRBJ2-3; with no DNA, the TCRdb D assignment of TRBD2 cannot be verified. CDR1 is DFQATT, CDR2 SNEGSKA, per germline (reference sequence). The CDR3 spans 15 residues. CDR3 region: CSAHRTPDSTDTQYF.